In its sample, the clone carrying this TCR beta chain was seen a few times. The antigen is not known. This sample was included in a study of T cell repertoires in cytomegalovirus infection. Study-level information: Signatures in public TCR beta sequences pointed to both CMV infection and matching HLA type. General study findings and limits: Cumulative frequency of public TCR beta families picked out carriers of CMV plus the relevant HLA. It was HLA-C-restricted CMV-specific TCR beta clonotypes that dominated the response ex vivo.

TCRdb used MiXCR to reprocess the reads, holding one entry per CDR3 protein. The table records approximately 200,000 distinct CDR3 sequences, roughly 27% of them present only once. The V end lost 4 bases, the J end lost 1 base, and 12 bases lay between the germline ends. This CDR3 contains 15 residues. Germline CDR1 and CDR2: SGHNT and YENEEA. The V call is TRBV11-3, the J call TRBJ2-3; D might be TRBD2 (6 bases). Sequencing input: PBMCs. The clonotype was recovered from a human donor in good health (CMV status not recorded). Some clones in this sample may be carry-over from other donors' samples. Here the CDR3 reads CASSSGWGGTDTQYF. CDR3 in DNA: TGTGCCAGCAGCTCCGGATGGGGGGGCACAGATACGCAGTATTTT.